Given below is one T cell receptor (beta chain) in context. There is no known antigen for this receptor. The record has no base qualities; no much larger clone is one base away. These data belong to a study of cytomegalovirus exposure and HLA in healthy donors (dated by TCRdb to about 2017). As for the study more broadly: An earlier analysis of approximately 600 of the donors reported 250 to 300 Gb of sequence data and 120 million or so unique TCR beta sequences from 150 million to 200 million T cells. Approximately 300 gigabases of sequencing data and around 80 million unique TCR sequences made up an early release that covered fewer than 650 HLA-typed donors. Alongside the repertoire data, information on donor age, sex, ethnicity and CMV serostatus was compiled. Besides the first cohort of around 670 subjects, a separate validation cohort made up of over 100 different subjects was used. The number of donors typed differed by locus, with roughly 620-640 for A, B, C, DRB1 and DQB1, roughly 550 for DQA1, about 610 for DPA1, and some 440 for DPB1. The aim of the study was to test whether cataloging public T cell receptors could identify signatures of past pathogen exposure. Rather than drawing on any new phenotypic data, the later analysis identified candidate immune exposures from TCR beta sequences and the way those sequences occurred across donors. An earlier analysis of approximately 630 of the donors applied high-throughput TCR beta sequencing to assess whether each TCR beta V gene segment acted as functional or pseudogenic. Among approximately 370 genotyped donors of the cohort, an average of approximately 200,000 unique TCR beta nucleotide sequences was sequenced per donor, of which about 19% were non-productive. The study profiled the T cell repertoires of 666 subjects by immunosequencing and related them to cytomegalovirus serostatus. A later analysis re-analyzed previously published TCR beta repertoires from hundreds of donors and added high-resolution HLA genotyping to study TCR occurrence patterns. The study combined high-throughput TCR immunosequencing, statistical association of individual TCRs with disease status, and machine learning to predict cytomegalovirus infection status. Among the roughly 370 genotyped donors, about 85% belonged to the genetic ancestry cluster associated with self-reported Caucasian donors. HLA typing included class I and class II loci at four-digit resolution. Every repertoire in the discovery cohort had been generated on one and the same sequencing platform. Roughly five DR-DQ haplotypes were treated as single units for association and clustering because of strong linkage in the cohort. Genome-wide SNP genotypes for about 65% of the roughly 670 donors were used in a later genetic analysis, which treated that subset as a discovery cohort.

The receptor library was made with the immunoSEQ multiplex PCR assay. For the multiplex PCR, a mixture combining 60 forward primers for TCR Vbeta segments and 13 reverse primers for TCR Jbeta segments was used. The CDR3 region of rearranged TCR beta genes was amplified from genomic DNA by a multiplex PCR assay. On the Illumina HiSeq System, the amplified TCR beta libraries were sequenced as 87-base-pair reads. Processing in the source paper ran as follows. In a later analysis, tens of millions of unique TCR beta chains were counted across the roughly 670 repertoires, and approximately 11 million of these chains were shared by at least two donors. Raw reads were error-corrected and collapsed into unique sequences with a nearest-neighbor algorithm that merged closely related sequences to remove PCR and sequencing errors. V, D and J gene segments were assigned by aligning CDR3 sequences to IMGT reference sequences. For a sequence to be retained, at least a six-nucleotide match to both a V gene segment and a J gene segment was required. Rearrangements were called productive when the CDR3 lacked stop codons and stayed in frame with V and J; all others were non-productive. Following IMGT convention, CDR3 was defined as the stretch from the second conserved V-encoded cysteine to the conserved J-encoded phenylalanine. The earlier analysis of 587 of the donors excluded sequences that lacked an unambiguous match to a single V gene segment. An earlier analysis of 550 to 650 of the donors classified V segments as functional when productive rearrangements were above 56.7% and as segregating when the standard deviation between donors was above 5%. To diagnose cytomegalovirus status from the catalog of TCR beta chain sequences, a statistical classification framework was built. V and J gene assignment, in a later analysis, came from comparing TCR nucleotide sequences with IMGT/GENE-DB human TR gene sequences. A later analysis assigned CDR3 sequences and most-parsimonious VDJ recombination scenarios with the TCRdist pipeline. In a later analysis, each TCR beta chain was defined by its CDR3 amino acid sequence together with its V-gene family, and reads without a unique V-gene family were excluded. To address suspected cross-contamination and a sequencing artifact, a later analysis removed 592 highly shared, low-generation-probability nucleotide sequences. For each public chain, a later analysis derived a clonal expansion index from normalized ranks of inferred template counts within each repertoire. Generation probabilities in a later analysis came from a VDJ recombination model fitted to out-of-frame rearrangements, and those results were checked against IGoR. In a later analysis, hypergeometric tests were used to score TCR-TCR, TCR-HLA and TCR-CMV co-occurrence, with a repertoire-size bias correction applied to TCR pairs. A later analysis estimated false discovery rates by permuting HLA or CMV assignments 20 times. In a later analysis, co-occurring TCRs were grouped using DBSCAN, with TCRdist sequence similarity added in when clustering inside HLA-allele-positive subsets. For co-occurrence clustering, repertoires with fewer than 30,000 or more than 120,000 public chains were excluded, along with roughly five repertoires with anomalous nucleotide sharing. The table comes from immuneACCESS by way of TCRdb, which keeps in-frame sequences with V and J called. Part of the clones is missing from these tables; in studies checked, under half for an unresolved V gene and the rest for unknown reasons. The V and J calls and clone size are taken from that table; D and trimming were inferred from the DNA. This sample gives approximately 100,000 clones in total; approximately 70% of them show up just once. The ten biggest clones cover about 4.3% of the sample.

Summary of the overall study and its limitations: The authors suggested that the approach could potentially be generalized to other disease states and immunological phenotypes. Specific HLA alleles were associated with around 18,000 TCR beta sequences at a false discovery rate of 0.05 in a later analysis. The sequencing pipeline was judged likely to have produced a cluster of highly shared sequence variants as a technical artifact. The study listed 164 TCR beta chains as associated with cytomegalovirus. In vitro tests confirmed that three of the cytomegalovirus-associated TCR beta chains recognize cytomegalovirus antigens. Assigning TCR associations to individual alleles was difficult when HLA alleles, especially DR and DQ, strongly co-occurred. CMV serostatus was the only immune exposure information available for the cohort. A later analysis found that HLA-associated TCR beta chains were more clonally expanded and had lower generation probabilities than equally common non-associated chains. In an earlier analysis of about 550 of the donors, most TCR beta V segments were observed in productive rearrangements about 87% or about 30% of the time, broadly matching IMGT annotations. A further reported finding was that TCR beta sequences accurately predicted the HLA-A and HLA-B alleles for most subjects in the first cohort. Correlated functional status among segregating V segments might reflect linkage disequilibrium, but an unknown experimental factor could not be ruled out. According to a later analysis, most CMV-associated TCR beta chains appeared to be HLA-restricted, and the HLA associations seemed to be driven largely by CMV exposure. A later analysis reported that several top co-occurrence clusters appeared linked to parvovirus B19, influenza, CMV and Epstein-Barr virus. Presence/absence analyses assumed roughly uniform sequencing depth across donors, an assumption that may not hold. Compared with the 666-donor mean, donors in an Asian-associated ancestry cluster had fewer N-insertions in productive TCRs, according to a later genetic analysis. Cytomegalovirus status was reported to be diagnosed by the classifier with high specificity and sensitivity in both the original and validation cohorts. A later genetic analysis associated a missense DCLRE1C variant with V-gene and J-gene trimming of TCR beta chains, and an independent cohort replicated the association. Because HLA typing was missing for some donors at each locus, association tests included only the typed subset. Only TCR beta chains were sequenced in this cohort, and the absence of alpha or paired-chain data limited detectable features. According to a later analysis, TCR association rates differed among HLA loci, with DRB1 alleles showing the most associated TCRs and HLA-C alleles showing the fewest. Because counts were too low, around 18 rarely observed V segments, including chromosome 9 orphons, were left out of the earlier analysis of 587 of the donors. The 87-base-pair reads could not distinguish some IMGT-functional V segments, including TRBV6-2 and TRBV6-3, so those segments were excluded. Most TCR sequences were observed very rarely across donors, whereas some public TCRs were present in many individuals.

Taken from cysteine to phenylalanine, the CDR3 has 15 residues. Solely the CDR3 DNA is kept, with 45 bases framed from the first base. Based on the germline V gene, the CDR1 and CDR2 sequences are SGHTA and FQGTGA. The V and J ends are trimmed by 5 bases and 3 bases, leaving 14 bases between them. The cohort comprised approximately 700 healthy bone marrow donors. Cohort members were all nominally healthy when sampled, although unrecorded immune exposures were likely present. The donor was CMV seropositive and was included in the group of 250 to 300 seropositive cohort members. Every donor gave a peripheral blood sample, and the peripheral blood mononuclear cells from that sample were used for TCR beta sequencing. The Qiagen DNeasy Blood Extraction Kit was used to extract genomic DNA from the blood cell samples.

Specimen: PBMCs. The rearranged chain carries TRBV7-3 and TRBJ2-1, with a tentative D gene TRBD2 over 6 matching bases. This TCR came from a woman under 30 in good health and CMV-seropositive. Here is the DNA: TGTGCCAGCAGCCCGTGGGGGGATTACTACAATGAGCAGTTCTTC. Its protein is CASSPWGDYYNEQFF.